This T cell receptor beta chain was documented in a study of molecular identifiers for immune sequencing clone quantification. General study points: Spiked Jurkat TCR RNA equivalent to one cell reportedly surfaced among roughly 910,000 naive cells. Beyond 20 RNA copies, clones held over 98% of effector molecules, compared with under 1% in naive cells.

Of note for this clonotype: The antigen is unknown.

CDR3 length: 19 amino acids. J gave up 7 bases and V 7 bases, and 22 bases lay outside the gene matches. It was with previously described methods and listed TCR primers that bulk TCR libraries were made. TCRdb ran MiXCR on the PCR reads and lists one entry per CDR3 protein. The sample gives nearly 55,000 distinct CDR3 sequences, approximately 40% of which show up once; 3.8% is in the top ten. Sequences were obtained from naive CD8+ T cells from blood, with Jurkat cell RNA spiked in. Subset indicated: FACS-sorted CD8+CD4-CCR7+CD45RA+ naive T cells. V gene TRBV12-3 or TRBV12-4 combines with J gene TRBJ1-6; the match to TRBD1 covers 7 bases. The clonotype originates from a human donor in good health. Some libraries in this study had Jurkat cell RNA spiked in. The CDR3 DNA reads TGTGCCAGCACTTCCGCCGGGACAGACGACCGGGGTATGAATTCACCCCTCCACTTT. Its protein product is CASTSAGTDDRGMNSPLHF.